A selection of T cell receptor beta chains follows, all from one sample in a study of a mutant IDH1 vaccine in newly diagnosed glioma. Using immunoSEQ multiplex PCR, the repertoire was profiled, and TCRdb retains in-frame clones only, with some absent. The data hold over 40,000 clones, with approximately 81% observed a single time. No antigen has been identified for these receptors. Sequenced material: PBMCs, taken from a glioma patient whose treatment included an IDH1 peptide vaccine. All receptors derive from a woman aged 40 to 50 with glioma. Some clones in this sample may be carry-over from other donors' samples. CDR3s include the opening cysteine and the closing phenylalanine or tryptophan.

v_gene	j_gene	CDR3aa
TRBV27	TRBJ2-7	CASTPARGPTWGDEQYF
TRBV7-2	TRBJ1-1	CASSLYGAFF
TRBV5-1	TRBJ1-3	CASSLTGESGNTIYF
TRBV2	TRBJ2-5	CASSERRGETQYF
TRBV4-3	TRBJ1-2	CASSQEGADHGYTF
TRBV29-1	TRBJ1-5	CSVVTGLGNQPQHF
TRBV6-1	TRBJ2-5	CASRGVGETQYF
TRBV27	TRBJ2-5	CASSELAEQETQYF
TRBV14	TRBJ2-3	CASNPGGLTDTQYF
TRBV28	TRBJ1-4	CASSLGAQGNEKLFF
TRBV4-1	TRBJ1-1	CASSHGTGNTEAFF
TRBV15	TRBJ2-7	CATSRVGQGNEQYF
TRBV5-1	TRBJ1-1	CASSQMTGLNTEAFF
TRBV19	TRBJ2-7	CASSISRDYGYEQYF
TRBV27	TRBJ2-1	CASSLGTSGRNEQFF
TRBV7-2	TRBJ1-3	CASSPNPTGNTGNTIYF
TRBV6-5	TRBJ2-5	CASYKGGRQETQYF
TRBV4-1	TRBJ1-1	CASSQPGQGAAEAFF
TRBV4-3	TRBJ2-7	CASSAQRGRTYEQYF
TRBV5-4	TRBJ1-2	CASSRAGGQAMGGYTF
TRBV27	TRBJ2-1	CASQGGRGSYNEQFF
TRBV5-6	TRBJ1-5	CASSRRVIGQPQHF
TRBV4-2	TRBJ1-2	CASSQVQGYGYTF
TRBV9	TRBJ1-1	CASSVGNGGNTEAFF
TRBV5-6	TRBJ2-7	CASSFASDYEQYF
TRBV5-1	TRBJ2-2	CASSLGWVTTGELFF
TRBV5-4	TRBJ2-2	CASSFENTGELFF
TRBV6-5	TRBJ2-3	CASSTDGYTDTQYF
TRBV10-3	TRBJ2-3	CAISAGSGRADTQYF
TRBV19	TRBJ1-1	CASSSVGKNTEAFF
TRBV7-2	TRBJ2-5	CASSLAPQETQYF
TRBV6-5	TRBJ2-7	CASRRLGLAYEQYF
TRBV2	TRBJ1-5	CASSESGIDQPQHF
TRBV6-5	TRBJ2-5	CASSYSSGKYQETQYF
TRBV9	TRBJ2-5	CASSVGLAGETQYF
TRBV6-5	TRBJ2-1	CASSNAKSDEQFF
TRBV4-3	TRBJ1-1	CASSQDGYRGMNTEAFF
TRBV7-2	TRBJ2-4	CASSLSKRNIQYF
TRBV27	TRBJ1-2	CASSLSSLGPHGYTF
TRBV19	TRBJ2-7	CASTQWHTYEQYF
TRBV29-1	TRBJ2-7	CSVDGGESYEQYF
TRBV29-1	TRBJ1-1	CMVGDTEAFF
TRBV11-3	TRBJ1-3	CASSSGTAGNTIYF
TRBV4-2	TRBJ2-7	CASSYLSGSSYEQYF
TRBV7-2	TRBJ1-4	CASSLAPNEKLFF
TRBV9	TRBJ1-2	CASSPRTNYGYTF
TRBV28	TRBJ1-2	CASGAGTYGYTF
TRBV5-1	TRBJ2-3	CASSPQRASGGADTQYF
TRBV25-1	TRBJ1-6	CASRQGQRSSPLHF
TRBV18	TRBJ2-7	CASSPTGNPYEQYF
TRBV27	TRBJ2-2	CASSLWFGATGELFF
TRBV14	TRBJ2-5	CASSQDLVRGQTQYF
TRBV5-4	TRBJ2-3	CASSPVTTDTQYF
TRBV6-1	TRBJ1-2	CASSPADRGGYGYTF
TRBV5-1	TRBJ2-5	CASSISSGVETQYF
TRBV11-1	TRBJ2-5	CASSSGAGPQETQYF
TRBV5-4	TRBJ2-6	CASSRRQGANGANVLTF
TRBV14	TRBJ1-2	CASSQTGVLYGYTF
TRBV27	TRBJ2-2	CASSPSSTGELFF